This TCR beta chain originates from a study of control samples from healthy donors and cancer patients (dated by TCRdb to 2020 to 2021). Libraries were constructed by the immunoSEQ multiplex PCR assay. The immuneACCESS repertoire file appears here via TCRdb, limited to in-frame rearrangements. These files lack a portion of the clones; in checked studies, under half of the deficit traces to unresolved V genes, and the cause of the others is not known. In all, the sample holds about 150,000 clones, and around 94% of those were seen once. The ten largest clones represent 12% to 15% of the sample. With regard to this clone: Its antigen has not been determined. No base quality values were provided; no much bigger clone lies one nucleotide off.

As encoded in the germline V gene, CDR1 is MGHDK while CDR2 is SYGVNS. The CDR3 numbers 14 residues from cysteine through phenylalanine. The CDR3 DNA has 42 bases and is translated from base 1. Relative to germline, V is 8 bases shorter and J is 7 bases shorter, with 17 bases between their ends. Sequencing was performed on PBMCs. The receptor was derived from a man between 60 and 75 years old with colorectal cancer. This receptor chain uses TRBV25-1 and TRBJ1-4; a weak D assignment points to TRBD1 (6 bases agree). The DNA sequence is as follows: TGTGCCAGCCAACCTCAGGGGATTTTTGAAAAACTGTTTTTT. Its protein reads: CASQPQGIFEKLFF.